This TCR beta chain was profiled in a study of T cell repertoires in ileal Crohn's disease. On the study more broadly: Postoperative therapy was given to about half: 11 thiopurines, roughly 20 anti-TNF agents. General observations from the study: All patients with clonality above 26.8% had endoscopic recurrence.

As for time point: neoterminal ileum biopsy at postoperative endoscopy, about 6 months after surgery. For this clone: Its antigen is unknown.

Repertoires were generated with immunoSEQ multiplex PCR, while TCRdb's copy carries only in-frame clones and drops some. Of under 12,000 clones listed, 60% to 85% were seen once; the top ten hold roughly 7.4%. This TCR was sampled from an adult with Crohn's disease. Sequenced material: ileal tissue.

CDR3 bases: TGTGCCAGTAGTATTTGGGGGCTTAACTATGGCTACACCTTC. Residues: CASSIWGLNYGYTF. The genes are TRBV19 and TRBJ1-2; tentative D call: TRBD1 (6 bases). The CDR3 has 14 residues. Trimming left V 3 bases short and J 1 base short, with 9 bases between. Germline V lookup: CDR1 LNHDA, CDR2 SQIVND (reference sequence).